These 10 T cell receptor beta chains were all obtained from the same sample, sequenced in a study of shared T cell receptors in the human thymus. This table comes from immunoSEQ multiplex PCR, and its TCRdb copy is limited to in-frame clones, with some not included. The table has hundreds of thousands of clones, 70% to 90% seen once; the top ten hold 0.0094%. Another study also made use of these data, one on human thymus T cells.

The specimen sequenced was thymocytes. Receptors originate from a boy under two years old with a congenital heart defect.

In this sample, this clone turned up a few times. The chain links TRBV4-2 to TRBJ2-7, with D maybe TRBD1 (6 bases). The length of the CDR3 is 15 residues. V lost 4 bases to trimming and J lost 8 bases, with 21 bases between them. The germline CDR1 and CDR2 sequences are LGHNA and YNFKEQ. In DNA, the CDR3 is TGTGCCAGCAGCCCGCCCCGGACAGCAACCCCCAAGCAGTACTTC. Residues: CASSPPRTATPKQYF.

This clone appeared a single time. V and J are TRBV5-6 and TRBJ1-2, with 11 bases aligning to TRBD1. V was pared by 4 bases and J by 4 bases, with 6 bases of the junction left unmatched. CDR3 size: 15 residues. Germline CDR1 is SGHDT and CDR2 is YYEEEE. As DNA, the CDR3 is TGTGCCAGCAGCCCTAGGACAGGGGGCAGCTATGGCTACACCTTC. Residues: CASSPRTGGSYGYTF.

The J gene is TRBJ2-3, the V gene TRBV9, with D possibly being TRBD2 (6 bases). Trimming removed 3 bases at V and 0 bases at J, with 14 bases between. In germline, CDR1 is SGDLS, CDR2 YYNGEE. The CDR3 spans 16 residues. CDR3 DNA: TGTGCCAGCAGCGGAGTAGCGGTGCCAAGCACAGATACGCAGTATTTT. This encodes CASSGVAVPSTDTQYF. The full variable domain, with the rest looked up from reference TRBV9 and TRBJ2-3, is DSGVTQTPKHLITATGQRVTLRCSPRSGDLSVYWYQQSLDQGLQFLIQYYNGEERAKGNILERFSAQQFPDLHSELNLSSLELGDSALYFCASSGVAVPSTDTQYFGPGTRLTVL.

The chain couples TRBV28 to TRBJ2-3; 10 nucleotides agree with TRBD2. Germline lookup yields CDR1 MDHEN and CDR2 SYDVKM. The CDR3 has 18 amino acids. The trim removed 6 bases at V and 1 base at J, leaving 13 bases unmatched. CDR3 sequence reads: CASSIQIGLAAGTDTQYF. DNA of the CDR3: TGTGCCAGCAGCATACAGATAGGACTAGCGGCTGGCACAGATACGCAGTATTTT.

The J gene is TRBJ2-3, the V gene TRBV10-3, with D possibly TRBD1 on 6 matching bases. Trimming cost V 6 bases and J 4 bases, with 14 bases left between them. Germline V gene sequence: CDR1 ENHRY, CDR2 SYGVKD. The CDR3 loop spans 14 amino acids. The DNA of the CDR3 is TGTGCCATCAGCCCCGGGACACCCCCAGATACGCAGTATTTT. Translation gives CAISPGTPPDTQYF.

This chain links TRBV15 with TRBJ2-2; 12 nucleotides agree with TRBD2. This CDR3 comprises 19 residues. CDR1 LNHNV and CDR2 YYDKDF come from the germline V gene (reference sequence). The junction had 5 bases not matched to a gene; V was cut back by 0 bases and J by 0 bases. CDR3 DNA: TGTGCCACCAGCAGAGACCCCGGGACTAGCGGGCCGAACACCGGGGAGCTGTTTTTT. Translated: CATSRDPGTSGPNTGELFF. The full variable domain, with the rest looked up from reference TRBV15 and TRBJ2-2, is DAMVIQNPRYQVTQFGKPVTLSCSQTLNHNVMYWYQQKSSQAPKLLFHYYDKDFNNEADTPDNFQSRRPNTSFCFLDIRSPGLGDTAMYLCATSRDPGTSGPNTGELFFGEGSRLTVL.

V gene TRBV7-6 combines with J gene TRBJ2-3, with TRBD2 matching 10 bases. CDR3 length: 14 amino acids. With 10 bases clipped from V and 5 bases from J, the junction kept 9 bases outside the gene matches. CDR1 is SGHVS and CDR2 is FNYEAQ in the germline V gene. CDR3 amino acids: CATSAGGYQDTQYF. As DNA, the CDR3 is TGTGCCACCTCAGCGGGAGGGTATCAAGATACGCAGTATTTT.

The CDR3 region is CASSKVQSNQPQHF. DNA for the CDR3: TGTGCCAGTAGTAAGGTACAGTCCAATCAGCCCCAGCATTTT. J is TRBJ1-5 and V is TRBV19; D uncertain. V lost 4 bases and J 3 bases, leaving 10 bases between the germline ends. There are 14 residues in the CDR3. Germline V CDR1 and CDR2: LNHDA, SQIVND (reference sequence).

This rearrangement joins TRBV10-2 to TRBJ1-4, with D possibly matching TRBD1 (6 bases). V lost 5 bases and J 6 bases, leaving 16 bases between the germline ends. The CDR3 loop spans 15 amino acids. Germline V gene data show CDR1 as WSHSY and CDR2 as SAAADI. For the CDR3, the DNA is TGCGCCAGCAGTACTAGGACAGCTACGTATGAAAAACTGTTTTTT. Its translation: CASSTRTATYEKLFF.

V usage is TRBV9 and J usage is TRBJ2-5; D might be TRBD2 (6 bases). CDR1 is SGDLS and CDR2 is YYNGEE in the germline V gene. The CDR3 totals 15 residues. The V end was cut by 1 base, the J end by 2 bases, with 12 bases between. Here the CDR3 DNA reads TGTGCCAGCAGCGTAATGGCTGGGAGGCAAGAGACCCAGTACTTC. Translated: CASSVMAGRQETQYF.